The next 13 T cell receptor beta chains were all read from a single sample in a study of blood T cell repertoires in COVID-19. The table came from immunoSEQ multiplex PCR; TCRdb's copy has only in-frame clones and leaves some out. The sample lists about 260,000 clones, approximately 89% occurring once. Sequencing used peripheral blood. All receptors derive from a woman between 65 and 79 years old with COVID-19, enrolled during active disease.

V gene TRBV27 combines with J gene TRBJ2-5, with 10 nucleotides matching TRBD2. V was pared by 5 bases and J by 1 base, with 10 bases of the junction left unmatched. There are 17 residues in the CDR3. Germline CDR1 reads MNHEY; CDR2 reads SMNVEV (reference sequence). The chain's CDR3 is CASSPLRRTSGQETQYF. In DNA form, the CDR3 reads TGTGCCAGCAGTCCCCTGCGTCGGACTAGCGGCCAAGAGACCCAGTACTTC.

The chain carries TRBV19 and TRBJ2-2; TRBD2 matches 7 bases. V shed 5 bases, J shed 2 bases, and the junction held 5 bases outside the gene matches. This CDR3 has 15 residues. Germline lookup yields CDR1 LNHDA and CDR2 SQIVND (reference sequence). The CDR3 DNA is TGTGCCAGTAGTTCCGGGGGGTTCAACACCGGGGAGCTGTTTTTT. It specifies CASSSGGFNTGELFF.

This clone appeared once. The chain joins TRBV5-4 to TRBJ1-2; D is possibly TRBD1 (5 bases). Germline CDR1 and CDR2: SGHNT and YYREEE (reference sequence). This CDR3 comprises 14 residues. V was shortened by 2 bases and J by 4 bases, with 12 bases between the two germline ends. CDR3 in DNA: TGTGCCAGCAGCTTAGGGGTATCGAGCTATGGCTACACCTTC. This gives the protein CASSLGVSSYGYTF.

The chain is built from TRBV12-3 or TRBV12-4 and TRBJ2-3; the D is unclear. CDR3 length: 13 residues. V lost 3 bases and J lost 4, with 8 bases in between. CDR3 protein: CASSFYSPDTQYF. In DNA form, the CDR3 reads TGTGCCAGCAGTTTTTACTCCCCAGATACGCAGTATTTT.

The CDR3 reads CASSYSLTGPPYPLHF. The CDR3 nucleotides are TGTGCCAGCAGTTACTCTCTGACAGGGCCGCCCTATCCCCTCCACTTT. The J gene is TRBJ1-6, the V gene TRBV6-7; 7 bases align to TRBD1. TRBV6-7 is annotated as an ORF whose role is uncertain. This CDR3 has 16 residues. After removal of 0 bases from V and 13 bases from J, the junction contained 12 bases not matched to a gene.

V is TRBV12-3 or TRBV12-4 and J is TRBJ2-5; 7 bases align to TRBD1. The CDR3 covers 13 residues. Unmatched junction bases numbered 6, after V lost 6 bases and J lost 5 bases. The CDR3 is CASSGTRGETQYF. The DNA for the CDR3 is TGTGCCAGCAGCGGGACCAGGGGGGAGACCCAGTACTTC.

In regard to this clone: Other DNA sequences from this sample encode an identical CDR3 as well. The J gene is TRBJ2-7, the V gene TRBV25-1; D is uncertain. The CDR3 spans 11 residues. Germline-derived CDR1 and CDR2 are MGHDK and SYGVNS. V was trimmed by 0 bases and J by 7 bases, leaving 4 bases between them. The CDR3: CASSEYREQYF. The CDR3, as DNA: TGTGCCAGCAGTGAATACAGGGAGCAGTACTTC.

This clone appeared a single time. The rearrangement links TRBV5-1 to TRBJ1-5; the match to TRBD1 covers 8 bases. The V segment lost 4 bases and the J segment 5 bases; nucleotides outside the gene matches: 2. The CDR3 length is 13 residues. The germline V gene encodes CDR1 SGHRS and CDR2 YFSETQ. The DNA of the CDR3 is TGCGCCAGCAGCCCGACAGGGGATCAGCCCCAGCATTTT. Translation: CASSPTGDQPQHF. Looking up the rest from reference TRBV5-1 and TRBJ1-5 gives the full variable domain: KAGVTQTPRYLIKTRGQQVTLSCSPISGHRSVSWYQQTPGQGLQFLFEYFSETQRNKGNFPGRFSGRQFSNSRSEMNVSTLELGDSALYLCASSPTGDQPQHFGDGTRLSIL.

This clone has only one observation. This chain connects TRBV30 to TRBJ2-5; no clear D. CDR1 and CDR2 (germline): GTSNPN, SVGIG (reference sequence). This CDR3 has 13 residues. Trimming removed 2 bases from V and 2 bases from J, with 9 bases in between. The CDR3 DNA is TGTGCCTGGAGTCGCCAGATACAAGAGACCCAGTACTTC. Residues: CAWSRQIQETQYF.

The chain uses TRBV7-8 and TRBJ2-2; TRBD1 matches 10 bases. The ends lost 8 bases at V and 3 bases at J; junction bases unmatched: 6. Per the germline V gene, CDR1 is SGHVS and CDR2 is FQNEAQ. This CDR3 has 15 amino acids. The CDR3 loop is CASGTGQGYTGELFF. The CDR3, as DNA: TGTGCCAGCGGCACGGGACAGGGGTACACCGGGGAGCTGTTTTTT. The whole variable domain, remainder taken from reference TRBV7-8 and TRBJ2-2, is GAGVSQSPRYKVAKRGQDVALRCDPISGHVSLFWYQQALGQGPEFLTYFQNEAQLDKSGLPSDRFFAERPEGSVSTLKIQRTQQEDSAVYLCASGTGQGYTGELFFGEGSRLTVL.

The gene calls are TRBV5-1 and TRBJ2-1; TRBD2 matches at 7 bases. The CDR3 length is 17 residues. Unmatched junction bases numbered 16, after V lost 4 bases and J lost 6 bases. Germline-derived CDR1 and CDR2 are SGHRS and YFSETQ. The CDR3 bases are TGCGCCAGCAGCCGAACCCTACTAGCGACCCCAGGCAATGAGCAGTTCTTC. Translation: CASSRTLLATPGNEQFF.

The rearrangement links TRBV2 to TRBJ2-4, with D perhaps matching TRBD1 (6 bases). The CDR3 runs 15 residues. Germline assignment: CDR1 SNHLY and CDR2 FYNNEI. Trimming left V 6 bases short and J 3 bases short, with 15 bases between. CDR3 amino acids: CASRVDSHFKNIQYF. CDR3 nucleotide sequence: TGTGCCAGCAGAGTGGACAGCCACTTCAAAAACATTCAGTACTTC.

The chain carries TRBV5-6 and TRBJ2-3; TRBD1 might be the D (5 bases). The CDR3 sequence is 14 residues long. CDR1 and CDR2 (germline): SGHDT, YYEEEE. Trimming cost V 5 bases and J 5 bases, with 15 bases left between them. The CDR3 spells CASSKAGFGDTQYF. In DNA, the CDR3 is TGTGCCAGCAGTAAAGCAGGGTTCGGAGATACGCAGTATTTT.